This T cell receptor beta chain was identified during a study of OX40 agonist ivuxolimab in advanced cancers. This CDR3 is 15 amino acids long. Between the trimmed V and J ends, which lost 4 bases and 1 base, there was a span of 13 bases. The germline CDR1 and CDR2 sequences are SGHTA and FQGNSA. TCRdb's copy holds only in-frame clones and misses some; the assay was immunoSEQ multiplex PCR. The repertoire holds 98,000 or so clones, with 75% to 95% as singletons. A note on this clone: Its target is not known.

General observations from the study: With doses of 0.1 to 3.0 mg/kg, CD4+ and CD8+ blood T cells had undergone clonal expansion by week 6.

The chain is built from TRBV7-2 and TRBJ1-1; a weak D match, TRBD1 (6 bases). This clonotype originated in an adult with an advanced solid tumor such as melanoma, head and neck, liver or kidney cancer. The sample consisted of CD4+ or CD8+ T cells sorted from blood, taken in a trial of the OX40 agonist ivuxolimab. The CDR3 DNA follows: TGTGCCAGCAGCTCACAGGGTAGTGCGAACACTGAAGCTTTCTTT. Amino acids: CASSSQGSANTEAFF. Together with reference TRBV7-2 and TRBJ1-1, the CDR3 gives the full variable domain: GAGVSQSPSNKVTEKGKDVELRCDPISGHTALYWYRQSLGQGLEFLIYFQGNSAPDKSGLPSDRFSAERTGGSVSTLTIQRTQQEDSAVYLCASSSQGSANTEAFFGQGTRLTVV.